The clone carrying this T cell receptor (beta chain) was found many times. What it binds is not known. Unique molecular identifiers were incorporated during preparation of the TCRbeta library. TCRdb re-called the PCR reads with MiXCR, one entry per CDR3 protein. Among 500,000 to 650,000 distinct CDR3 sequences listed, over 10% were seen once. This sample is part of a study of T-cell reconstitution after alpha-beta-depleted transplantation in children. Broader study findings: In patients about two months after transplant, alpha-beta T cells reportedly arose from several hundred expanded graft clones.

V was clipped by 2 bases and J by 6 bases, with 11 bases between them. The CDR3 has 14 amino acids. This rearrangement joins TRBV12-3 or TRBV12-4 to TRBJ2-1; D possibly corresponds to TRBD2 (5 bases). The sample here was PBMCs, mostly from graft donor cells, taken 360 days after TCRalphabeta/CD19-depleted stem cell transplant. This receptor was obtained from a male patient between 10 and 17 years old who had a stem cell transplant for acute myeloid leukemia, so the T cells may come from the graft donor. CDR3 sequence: CASSLILAGNEQFF. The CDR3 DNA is TGTGCCAGCAGTTTAATTCTAGCCGGCAATGAGCAGTTCTTC.